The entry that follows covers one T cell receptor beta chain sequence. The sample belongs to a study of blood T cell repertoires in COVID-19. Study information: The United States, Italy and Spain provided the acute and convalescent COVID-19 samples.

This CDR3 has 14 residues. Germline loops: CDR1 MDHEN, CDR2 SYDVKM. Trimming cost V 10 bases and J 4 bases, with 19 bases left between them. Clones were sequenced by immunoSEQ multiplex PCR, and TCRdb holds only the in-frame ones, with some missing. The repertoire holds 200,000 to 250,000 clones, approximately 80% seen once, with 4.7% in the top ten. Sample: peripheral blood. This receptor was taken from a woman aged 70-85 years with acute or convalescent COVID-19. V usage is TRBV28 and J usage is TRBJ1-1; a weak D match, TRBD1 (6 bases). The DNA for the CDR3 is TGTGCCATTTCGCCTGGGGGGGGCGGCACTGAAGCTTTCTTT. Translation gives CAISPGGGGTEAFF.